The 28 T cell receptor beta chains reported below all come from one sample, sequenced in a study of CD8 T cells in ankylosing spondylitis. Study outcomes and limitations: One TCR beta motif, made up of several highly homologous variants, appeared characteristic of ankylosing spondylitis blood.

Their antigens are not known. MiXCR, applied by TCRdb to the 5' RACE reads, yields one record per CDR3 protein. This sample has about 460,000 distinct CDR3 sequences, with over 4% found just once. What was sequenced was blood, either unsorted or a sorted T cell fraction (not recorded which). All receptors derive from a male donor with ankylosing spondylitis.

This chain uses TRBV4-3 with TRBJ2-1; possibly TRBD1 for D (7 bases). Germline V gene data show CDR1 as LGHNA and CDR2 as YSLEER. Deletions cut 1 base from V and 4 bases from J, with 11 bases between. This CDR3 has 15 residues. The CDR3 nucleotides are TGCGCCAGCAGCCAAGTCGGGGGACAGTACAATGAGCAGTTCTTC. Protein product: CASSQVGGQYNEQFF.

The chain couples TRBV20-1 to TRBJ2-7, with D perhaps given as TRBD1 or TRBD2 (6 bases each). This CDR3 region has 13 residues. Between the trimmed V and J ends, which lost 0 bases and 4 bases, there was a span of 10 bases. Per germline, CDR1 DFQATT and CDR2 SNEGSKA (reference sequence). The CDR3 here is CSARDRGRYEQYF. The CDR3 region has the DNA TGCAGTGCTAGAGACCGGGGGCGATACGAGCAGTACTTC.

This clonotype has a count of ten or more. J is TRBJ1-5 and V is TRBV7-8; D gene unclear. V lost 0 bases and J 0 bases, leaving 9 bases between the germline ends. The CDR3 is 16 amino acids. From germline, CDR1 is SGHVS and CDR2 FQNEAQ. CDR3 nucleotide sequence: TGTGCCAGCAGCTTAGCAGGGTACTATAGCAATCAGCCCCAGCATTTT. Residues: CASSLAGYYSNQPQHF.

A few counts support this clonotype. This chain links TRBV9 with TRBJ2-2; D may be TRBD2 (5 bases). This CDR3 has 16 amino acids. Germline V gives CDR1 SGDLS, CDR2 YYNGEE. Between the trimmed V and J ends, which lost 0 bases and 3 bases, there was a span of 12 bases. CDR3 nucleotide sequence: TGTGCCAGCAGCGTAGGCCTACTGGAGGACACCGGGGAGCTGTTTTTT. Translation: CASSVGLLEDTGELFF.

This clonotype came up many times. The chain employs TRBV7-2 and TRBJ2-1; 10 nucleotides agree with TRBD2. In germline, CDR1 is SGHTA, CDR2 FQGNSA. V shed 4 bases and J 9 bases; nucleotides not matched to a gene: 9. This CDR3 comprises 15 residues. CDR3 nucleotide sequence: TGTGCCAGCAGCTCTCGTCTAGCGGGAGTGGGTGAGCAGTTCTTC. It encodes CASSSRLAGVGEQFF.

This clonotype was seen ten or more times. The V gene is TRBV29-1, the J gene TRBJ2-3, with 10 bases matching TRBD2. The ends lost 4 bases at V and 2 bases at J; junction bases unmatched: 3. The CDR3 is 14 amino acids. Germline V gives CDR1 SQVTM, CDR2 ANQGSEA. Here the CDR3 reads CSVALAGITDTQYF. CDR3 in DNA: TGCAGCGTTGCACTAGCGGGGATCACAGATACGCAGTATTTT.

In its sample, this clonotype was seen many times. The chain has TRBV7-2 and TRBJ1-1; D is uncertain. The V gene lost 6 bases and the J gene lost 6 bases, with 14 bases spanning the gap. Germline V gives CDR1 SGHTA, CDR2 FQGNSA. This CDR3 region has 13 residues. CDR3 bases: TGTGCCAGCAGTTCCGAGCTGGGGTCTGAAGCTTTCTTT. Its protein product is CASSSELGSEAFF.

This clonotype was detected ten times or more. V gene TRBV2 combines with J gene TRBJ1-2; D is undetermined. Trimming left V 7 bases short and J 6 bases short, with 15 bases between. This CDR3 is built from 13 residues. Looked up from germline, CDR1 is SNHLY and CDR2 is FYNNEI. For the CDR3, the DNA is TGTGCCAGCAAGGTGGAGGGCGGGGATGGCTACACCTTC. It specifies CASKVEGGDGYTF.

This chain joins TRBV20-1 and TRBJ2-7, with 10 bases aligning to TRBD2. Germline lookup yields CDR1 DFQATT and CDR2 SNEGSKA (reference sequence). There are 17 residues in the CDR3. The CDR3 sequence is CTPGEILSGGATYEQYF. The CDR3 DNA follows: TGCACCCCGGGAGAGATATTGAGCGGGGGGGCTACCTACGAGCAGTACTTC.

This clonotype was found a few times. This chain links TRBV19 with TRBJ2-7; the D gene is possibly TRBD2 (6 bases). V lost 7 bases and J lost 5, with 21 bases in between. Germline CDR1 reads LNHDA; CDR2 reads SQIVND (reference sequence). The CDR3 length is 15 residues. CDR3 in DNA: TGTGCCAGTAACCCCTGGGCCCCGGGGGTTGACGAGCAGTACTTC. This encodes CASNPWAPGVDEQYF.

DNA for the CDR3: TGTGCCAGCAGCGGGTCCCAAGGACAGATACCCTACGAGCAGTACTTC. Its translation: CASSGSQGQIPYEQYF. This sequence joins TRBV7-8 and TRBJ2-7; possibly TRBD1 for D (6 bases). V was cut by 5 bases and J by 2 bases, with 19 bases left in between. The CDR3 runs 16 residues. Germline V gene lookup returns CDR1 SGHVS and CDR2 FQNEAQ.

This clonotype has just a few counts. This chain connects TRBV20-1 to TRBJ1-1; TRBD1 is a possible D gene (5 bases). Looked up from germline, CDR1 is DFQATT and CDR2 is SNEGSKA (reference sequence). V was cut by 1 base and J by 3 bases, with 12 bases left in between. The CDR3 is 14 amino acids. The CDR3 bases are TGCAGTGCTAGAGCGGCAGGGTGGGACACTGAAGCTTTCTTT. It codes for CSARAAGWDTEAFF.

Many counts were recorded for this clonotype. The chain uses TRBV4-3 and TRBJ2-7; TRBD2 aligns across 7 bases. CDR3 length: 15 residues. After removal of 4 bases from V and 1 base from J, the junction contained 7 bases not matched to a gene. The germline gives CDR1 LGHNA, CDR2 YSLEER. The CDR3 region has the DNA TGCGCCAGCAGCCGGACACTAGCGCTATCCTACGAGCAGTACTTC. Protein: CASSRTLALSYEQYF.

CDR3: CASRLVFSYNEQFF. The CDR3 DNA is TGTGCCAGTCGACTAGTTTTCTCCTACAATGAGCAGTTCTTC. The rearrangement links TRBV28 to TRBJ2-1; the D gene is possibly TRBD2 (6 bases). Germline values: CDR1 MDHEN, CDR2 SYDVKM. V shed 9 bases and J shed 0 bases, with 12 bases lying between them. The CDR3 loop spans 14 amino acids.

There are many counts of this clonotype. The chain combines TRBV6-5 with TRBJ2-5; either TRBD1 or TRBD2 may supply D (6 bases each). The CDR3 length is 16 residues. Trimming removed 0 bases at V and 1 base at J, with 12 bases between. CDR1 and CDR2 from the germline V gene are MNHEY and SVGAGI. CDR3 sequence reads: CASSYSSGGPQETQYF. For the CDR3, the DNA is TGTGCCAGCAGTTACTCGAGTGGGGGGCCCCAAGAGACCCAGTACTTC.

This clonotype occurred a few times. CDR3 nucleotide sequence: TGTGCCAGCAGCCTGACAGGGGACGGGCAGTTCTTC. It translates to CASSLTGDGQFF. The chain recombines TRBV3-1 with TRBJ2-1, with TRBD1 identical over 8 bases. J gave up 12 bases and V 4 bases, and 5 bases lay outside the gene matches. Looked up from germline, CDR1 is LGHDT and CDR2 is YNNKEL (reference sequence). This CDR3 has 12 residues.

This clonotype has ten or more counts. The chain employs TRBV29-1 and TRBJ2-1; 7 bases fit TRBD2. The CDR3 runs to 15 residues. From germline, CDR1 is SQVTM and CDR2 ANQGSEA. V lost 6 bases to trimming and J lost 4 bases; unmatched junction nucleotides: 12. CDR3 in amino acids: CSVRPGLPIYNEQFF. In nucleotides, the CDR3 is TGCAGCGTGCGTCCGGGACTACCAATATACAATGAGCAGTTCTTC.

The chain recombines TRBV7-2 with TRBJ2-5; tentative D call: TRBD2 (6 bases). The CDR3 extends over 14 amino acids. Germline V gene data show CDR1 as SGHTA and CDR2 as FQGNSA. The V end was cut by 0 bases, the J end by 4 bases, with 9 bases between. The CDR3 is CASSLAGGAETQYF. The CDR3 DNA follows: TGTGCCAGCAGCTTAGCAGGCGGGGCAGAGACCCAGTACTTC.

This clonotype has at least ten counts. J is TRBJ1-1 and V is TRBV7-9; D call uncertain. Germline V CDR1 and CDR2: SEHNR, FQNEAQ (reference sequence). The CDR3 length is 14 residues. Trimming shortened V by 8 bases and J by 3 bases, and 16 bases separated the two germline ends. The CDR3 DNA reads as TGTGCCAGCCTGACCGGTTTATTGGACACTGAAGCTTTCTTT. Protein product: CASLTGLLDTEAFF.

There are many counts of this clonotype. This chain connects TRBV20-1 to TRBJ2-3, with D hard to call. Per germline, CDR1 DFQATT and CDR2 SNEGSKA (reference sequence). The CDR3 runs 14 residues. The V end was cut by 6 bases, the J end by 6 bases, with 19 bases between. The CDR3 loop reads CSARGGLLPDTQYF. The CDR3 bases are TGCAGTGCCCGAGGTGGGCTCCTCCCCGATACGCAGTATTTT.

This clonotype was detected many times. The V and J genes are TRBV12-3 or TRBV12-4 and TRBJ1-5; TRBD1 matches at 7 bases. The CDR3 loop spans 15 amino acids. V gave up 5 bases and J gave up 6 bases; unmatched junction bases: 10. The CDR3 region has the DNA TGTGCCAGCAGTATTAGACAGGGTCACGTTCAGCCCCAGCATTTT. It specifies CASSIRQGHVQPQHF.

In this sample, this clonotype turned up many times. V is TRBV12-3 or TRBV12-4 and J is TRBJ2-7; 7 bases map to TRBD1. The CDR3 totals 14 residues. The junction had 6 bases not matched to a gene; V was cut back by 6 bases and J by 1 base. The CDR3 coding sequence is TGTGCCAGCAGGGATGACAGGGAGTCCTACGAGCAGTACTTC. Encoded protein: CASRDDRESYEQYF.

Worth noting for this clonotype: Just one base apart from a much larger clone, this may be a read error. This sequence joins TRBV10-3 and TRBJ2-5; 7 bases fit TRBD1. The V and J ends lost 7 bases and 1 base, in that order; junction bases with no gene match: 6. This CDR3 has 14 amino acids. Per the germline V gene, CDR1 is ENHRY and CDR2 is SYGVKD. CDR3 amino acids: CAINRQGTQETQYF. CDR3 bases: TGTGCCATCAACCGACAGGGCACCCAAGAGACCCAGTACTTC.

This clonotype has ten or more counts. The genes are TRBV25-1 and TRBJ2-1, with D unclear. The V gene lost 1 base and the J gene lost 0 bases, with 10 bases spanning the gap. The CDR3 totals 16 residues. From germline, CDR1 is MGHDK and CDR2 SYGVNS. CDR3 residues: CASSESGRSSYNEQFF. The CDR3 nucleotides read TGTGCCAGCAGTGAATCGGGCAGGAGCTCCTACAATGAGCAGTTCTTC.

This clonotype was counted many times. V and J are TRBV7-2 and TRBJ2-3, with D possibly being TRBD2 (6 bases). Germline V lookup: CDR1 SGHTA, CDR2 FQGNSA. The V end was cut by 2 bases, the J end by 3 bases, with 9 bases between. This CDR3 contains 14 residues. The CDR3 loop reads CASSLTGVTDTQYF. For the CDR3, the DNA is TGTGCCAGCAGCTTAACGGGGGTAACAGATACGCAGTATTTT.

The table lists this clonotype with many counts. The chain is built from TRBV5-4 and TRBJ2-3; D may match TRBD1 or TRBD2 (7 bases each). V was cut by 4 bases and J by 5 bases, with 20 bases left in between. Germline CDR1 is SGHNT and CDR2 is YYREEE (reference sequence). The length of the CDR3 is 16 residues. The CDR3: CASSPRGGGVEDTQYF. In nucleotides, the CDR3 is TGTGCCAGCAGCCCCAGGGGAGGGGGCGTAGAAGATACGCAGTATTTT.

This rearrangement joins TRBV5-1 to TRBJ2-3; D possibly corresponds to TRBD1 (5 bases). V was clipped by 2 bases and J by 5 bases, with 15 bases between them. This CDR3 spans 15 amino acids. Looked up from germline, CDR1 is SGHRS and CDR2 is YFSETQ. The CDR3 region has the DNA TGCGCCAGCAGCTTACAGGACCCCACGGGAGATACGCAGTATTTT. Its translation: CASSLQDPTGDTQYF.

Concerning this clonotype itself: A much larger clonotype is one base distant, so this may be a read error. CDR3 sequence (DNA): TGCAGTGCTGCCAGGGGACGGAATTCACCCCTCCACTTT. The encoded protein is CSAARGRNSPLHF. The chain carries TRBV20-1 and TRBJ1-6; tentatively, D is TRBD1 (6 bases). Trimming removed 5 bases from V and 7 bases from J, with 12 bases in between. CDR3 length: 13 amino acids. CDR1 is DFQATT, CDR2 SNEGSKA, per germline (reference sequence).